The present entry profiles one TCR beta chain with its context. Adult donors, all healthy and HIV-negative, had no recent acute infections or vaccinations. The CDR3 has 13 residues. The germline gives CDR1 MNHNS, CDR2 SASEGT. V dropped 6 bases and J dropped 8 bases, with 16 bases sitting between them. Deep was the level used in running the assay. The genomic DNA of each subset was split evenly across several immunoSEQ plates. Some clones are missing from TCRdb's copy, which holds only in-frame ones; the method was immunoSEQ multiplex PCR. This sample has about 680,000 clones, with approximately 79% found just once. This specimen comes from a study of shared clonotypes between healthy human individuals. Study details: Per donor, three plates held CD4 naive cells, three held CD4 memory, two held CD8 naive and one held CD8 memory.

The chain has TRBV6-1 and TRBJ1-1, with no clear D. The clonotype originates from a woman aged 30 to 39 in good health. The material sequenced was memory CD4+ T cells sorted from blood. The subset was: CD45RA-negative fraction. CDR3 amino acids: CASRTGRTSEAFF. The DNA for the CDR3 is TGTGCCAGCAGGACCGGTAGGACTAGCGAAGCTTTCTTT.